This TCR beta chain is from a study of blood T cells in healthy people across ages. Using a J-beta primer mix together with a sample-barcoded 5' primer, a second PCR was run for about 6 to 11 cycles. TCRdb used MiXCR to reprocess the 5' RACE reads, holding one entry per CDR3 protein. The table records roughly 730,000 distinct CDR3 sequences, roughly 56% of them present only once. This CDR3 region has 16 residues. CDR1 SGHNT and CDR2 YENEEA come from the germline V gene. The V end lost 1 base, the J end lost 2 bases, and 15 bases lay between the germline ends. V is TRBV11-3 and J is TRBJ2-7; the D gene is possibly TRBD1 (5 bases). This TCR was recovered from a man aged 40-49 years in good health. The sample taken for sequencing was blood. The CDR3 coding sequence is TGTGCCAGCAGCTTAGTGAGCCAGGGCTCAACCTACGAGCAGTACTTC. Its protein is CASSLVSQGSTYEQYF.